This T cell receptor (beta chain) was identified during a study of blood T cell repertoires in COVID-19. Germline CDR1 reads MNHEY; CDR2 reads SMNVEV (reference sequence). This CDR3 has 15 amino acids. The V segment lost 5 bases and the J segment 5 bases; nucleotides outside the gene matches: 8. The table came from immunoSEQ multiplex PCR; TCRdb's copy has only in-frame clones and leaves some out. The data show 130,000 to 150,000 clones, 75% to 85% seen once. The clonotype was recovered from a man aged 60 to 69 with active or convalescent COVID-19. The chain uses TRBV27 and TRBJ1-4; TRBD1 matches at 7 bases. The sequenced sample consisted of peripheral blood. The CDR3 DNA reads TGTGCCAGCAGTAAAGGGACAGTTGGCAATGAAAAACTGTTTTTT. Protein sequence: CASSKGTVGNEKLFF.